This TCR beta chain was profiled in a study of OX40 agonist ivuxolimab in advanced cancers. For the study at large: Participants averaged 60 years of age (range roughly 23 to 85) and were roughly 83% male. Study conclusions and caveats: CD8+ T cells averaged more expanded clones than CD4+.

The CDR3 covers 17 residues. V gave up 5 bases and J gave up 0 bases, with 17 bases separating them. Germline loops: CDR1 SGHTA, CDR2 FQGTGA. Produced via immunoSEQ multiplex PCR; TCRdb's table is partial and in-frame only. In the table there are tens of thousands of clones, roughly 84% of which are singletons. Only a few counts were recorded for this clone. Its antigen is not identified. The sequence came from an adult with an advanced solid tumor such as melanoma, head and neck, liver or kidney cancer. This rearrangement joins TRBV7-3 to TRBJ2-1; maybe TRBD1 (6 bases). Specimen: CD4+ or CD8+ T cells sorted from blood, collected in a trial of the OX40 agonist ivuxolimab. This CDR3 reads CASSPRAGVDSYNEQFF. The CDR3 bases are TGTGCCAGCAGCCCTCGGGCAGGGGTTGACTCCTACAATGAGCAGTTCTTC.